Shown below are 21 T cell receptor beta chains from a single sample sequenced in a study of shared clonotypes between healthy human individuals. The method was immunoSEQ multiplex PCR; TCRdb's version includes in-frame clones alone and lacks a portion of them. The top ten hold over 1.5% of the sample, which has roughly 640,000 clones, roughly 70% seen once. The specimen sequenced was memory CD4+ T cells sorted from blood. Subset given: CD45RA-negative fraction. These receptors all stem from a woman in her twenties or thirties in good health.

Comment on this clone: The same CDR3 arises from other DNA sequences in this sample as well. The chain employs TRBV28 and TRBJ1-2, with D unclear. V was shortened by 3 bases and J by 3 bases, with 8 bases between the two germline ends. The CDR3 length is 13 residues. Germline loops: CDR1 MDHEN, CDR2 SYDVKM. CDR3 amino acids: CASSFGRYYGYTF. DNA of the CDR3: TGTGCCAGCAGTTTCGGCAGATACTATGGCTACACCTTC.

V gene TRBV4-1 combines with J gene TRBJ2-3; 11 bases align to TRBD2. J gave up 3 bases and V 1 base, and 9 bases lay outside the gene matches. Germline CDR1 is MGHRA and CDR2 is YSYEKL. This CDR3 is built from 18 residues. The CDR3 region is CASSQVSLAGGPTDTQYF. The CDR3 DNA reads TGCGCCAGCAGCCAAGTCTCGTTAGCGGGAGGGCCGACAGATACGCAGTATTTT.

The V call is TRBV7-6, the J call TRBJ2-5; D not certain. The germline V gene encodes CDR1 SGHVS and CDR2 FNYEAQ. The CDR3 runs to 12 residues. Deletions cut 3 bases from V and 5 bases from J, with 7 bases between. The CDR3 sequence is CASSFVGETQYF. The CDR3 DNA follows: TGTGCCAGCAGCTTCGTGGGGGAGACCCAGTACTTC.

The rearrangement joins TRBV25-1 to TRBJ1-5; D is possibly TRBD1 (6 bases). Trimming cost V 1 base and J 7 bases, with 11 bases left between them. This CDR3 is built from 14 residues. The germline gives CDR1 MGHDK, CDR2 SYGVNS. CDR3: CASSESQGSQPQHF. DNA for the CDR3: TGTGCCAGCAGTGAATCACAGGGTTCACAGCCCCAGCATTTT.

As regards this clone: In the same sample, other DNA sequences code for this CDR3. The chain carries TRBV6-1 and TRBJ2-5; 10 bases map to TRBD1. The J call may be wrong; the DNA end is better matched by TRBJ2-7. This CDR3 comprises 13 residues. The germline V gene encodes CDR1 MNHNS and CDR2 SASEGT. CDR3 sequence: CASIPDRGYEQYF. The DNA of the CDR3 is TGTGCCAGCATCCCGGACAGGGGGTACGAGCAGTACTTC.

V gene TRBV21-1 combines with J gene TRBJ1-2; no DNA check was done on the table's D call, TRBD1. TRBV21-1 is tagged as a pseudogene. CDR3 length: 14 residues. The CDR3 DNA reads TGTGCCATCCCTCCGGGGACAGGGTTTGGAGGCTACACCTTC. It translates to CAIPPGTGFGGYTF.

This clone was seen only a few times. This sequence joins TRBV7-2 and TRBJ1-5; D remains unclear. CDR1 and CDR2 from the germline V gene are SGHTA and FQGNSA. The CDR3 covers 14 residues. V was trimmed by 2 bases and J by 4 bases, leaving 9 bases between them. CDR3 region: CASSLTTTNQPQHF. In DNA form, the CDR3 reads TGTGCCAGCAGCTTAACTACAACGAATCAGCCCCAGCATTTT. Based on the CDR3 plus reference TRBV7-2 and TRBJ1-5, the full variable domain is GAGVSQSPSNKVTEKGKDVELRCDPISGHTALYWYRQSLGQGLEFLIYFQGNSAPDKSGLPSDRFSAERTGGSVSTLTIQRTQQEDSAVYLCASSLTTTNQPQHFGDGTRLSIL.

This clone was counted a few times. The chain recombines TRBV5-1 with TRBJ2-3; TRBD1 matches at 8 bases. This CDR3 spans 14 amino acids. Germline-derived CDR1 and CDR2 are SGHRS and YFSETQ. Trimming at V came to 4 bases and at J to 4 bases, leaving 5 bases not matched to a gene. In DNA, the CDR3 is TGCGCCAGCAGCCAACCGACAGGGGCAGATACGCAGTATTTT. This translates into CASSQPTGADTQYF.

This clone was observed a single time. This chain links TRBV6-5 with TRBJ1-6; D might be TRBD1 (5 bases). The CDR3 contains 13 residues. The V end was cut by 6 bases, the J end by 5 bases, with 8 bases between. Germline V CDR1 and CDR2: MNHEY, SVGAGI. The CDR3 DNA follows: TGTGCCAGCAGCGGGACCGATAATTCACCCCTCCACTTT. Encoded protein: CASSGTDNSPLHF.

The genes are TRBV28 and TRBJ1-5; weak D call: TRBD1 (5 bases). The length of the CDR3 is 14 residues. V was pared by 6 bases and J by 7 bases, with 16 bases between. CDR1 is MDHEN, CDR2 SYDVKM, per germline. The CDR3 loop is CASRALGRGQPQHF. The CDR3 DNA sequence: TGTGCCAGCAGGGCTCTGGGGCGGGGCCAGCCCCAGCATTTT.

V gene TRBV18 combines with J gene TRBJ1-1, with 7 bases lining up with TRBD1. The germline V gene has CDR1 KGHSH and CDR2 LQKENI. This CDR3 is built from 15 residues. J was trimmed by 2 bases and V by 3 bases; bases with no gene match: 6. CDR3 nucleotides: TGTGCCAGCTCACCGCTGGGACAGTCTAACACTGAAGCTTTCTTT. It encodes CASSPLGQSNTEAFF.

This chain connects TRBV7-8 to TRBJ2-3; 7 positions agree with TRBD2. The CDR3 covers 15 residues. Germline V gene data show CDR1 as SGHVS and CDR2 as FQNEAQ. V dropped 5 bases and J dropped 2; count of bases not matched to a gene: 7. The CDR3 DNA sequence: TGTGCCAGCAGCCCCTTCGGGAGGAACACAGATACGCAGTATTTT. It yields the protein CASSPFGRNTDTQYF.

This clone was recorded once. V usage is TRBV19 and J usage is TRBJ2-3; D is undetermined. Germline V gene data show CDR1 as LNHDA and CDR2 as SQIVND (reference sequence). The CDR3 is made up of 14 amino acids. V gave up 5 bases and J gave up 1 base, with 10 bases separating them. The CDR3 reads CASSLGPRTDTQYF. The CDR3 nucleotides are TGTGCCAGTAGTCTCGGGCCTCGCACAGATACGCAGTATTTT.

The rearrangement joins TRBV11-1 to TRBJ2-3; 8 positions match TRBD1. The CDR3 covers 16 residues. Unmatched junction bases numbered 8, after V lost 4 bases and J lost 2 bases. From germline, CDR1 is SGHAT and CDR2 FQDESV (reference sequence). This chain's CDR3 is CASSSYAQGATDTQYF. In nucleotides, the CDR3 is TGTGCCAGCAGCTCTTATGCCCAGGGGGCCACAGATACGCAGTATTTT.

The genes are TRBV6-1 and TRBJ1-6; 9 bases line up with TRBD1. The CDR3 has 15 amino acids. V shed 1 base and J 9 bases; nucleotides not matched to a gene: 4. Germline V lookup: CDR1 MNHNS, CDR2 SASEGT. Here the CDR3 reads CASSEGGTGSSPLHF. Written as DNA, the CDR3 is TGTGCCAGCAGTGAAGGAGGGACAGGGAGTTCACCCCTCCACTTT.

To note about this clone: Other DNA sequences within the sample encode an identical CDR3. The J gene is TRBJ2-7, the V gene TRBV7-2, with 13 bases identical to TRBD2. The CDR3 length is 16 residues. CDR1 and CDR2 (germline): SGHTA, FQGNSA. Germline trimming cut 1 base from V and 2 bases from J; bases unmatched to any gene: 2. Here the CDR3 DNA reads TGTGCCAGCAGCTTAGGACTAGCGGGAGGAACCTACGAGCAGTACTTC. This sequence encodes CASSLGLAGGTYEQYF.

This sequence joins TRBV7-2 and TRBJ2-7; TRBD2 aligns across 7 bases. The length of the CDR3 is 18 residues. From germline, CDR1 is SGHTA and CDR2 FQGNSA. Unmatched junction bases numbered 17, after V lost 2 bases and J lost 4 bases. The CDR3 bases are TGTGCCAGCAGCTTATGGGGGGGATTAAAGCGGGGCACGTACGAGCAGTACTTC. This codes for CASSLWGGLKRGTYEQYF.

The chain carries TRBV11-2 and TRBJ2-1, with 13 nucleotides matching TRBD2. Germline V CDR1 and CDR2: SGHAT, FQNNGV. The ends lost 2 bases at V and 10 bases at J; junction bases unmatched: 11. This CDR3 has 17 residues. The CDR3 spells CASSLSRTSGGPREQFF. CDR3 DNA: TGTGCCAGCAGCTTATCTCGGACTAGCGGGGGACCTCGAGAGCAGTTCTTC.

The chain links TRBV11-2 to TRBJ2-7; 7 positions agree with TRBD2. Looked up from germline, CDR1 is SGHAT and CDR2 is FQNNGV. The CDR3 runs 15 residues. V was pared by 1 base and J by 2 bases, with 5 bases of the junction left unmatched. In DNA, the CDR3 is TGTGCCAGCAGCTTAGCCGCGGGAGAAGCCTACGAGCAGTACTTC. This translates into CASSLAAGEAYEQYF.

The chain employs TRBV5-1 and TRBJ2-1; 10 positions match TRBD2. The CDR3 loop spans 15 amino acids. With 4 bases clipped from V and 4 bases from J, the junction kept 5 bases outside the gene matches. Germline V gene lookup returns CDR1 SGHRS and CDR2 YFSETQ. The CDR3 sequence: CASSGASGGYNEQFF. DNA for the CDR3: TGCGCCAGCAGCGGCGCTAGCGGGGGTTACAATGAGCAGTTCTTC.

The CDR3 DNA sequence: TGTGCCAGCAGCCGGACTCCTCATGAGCAGTTCTTC. Its translation is CASSRTPHEQFF. The chain has TRBV9 and TRBJ2-1; D is perhaps TRBD2 (5 bases). Trimming took off 4 bases at V and 8 bases at J, with 10 bases between the two ends. Germline lookup yields CDR1 SGDLS and CDR2 YYNGEE. The CDR3 has 12 amino acids.